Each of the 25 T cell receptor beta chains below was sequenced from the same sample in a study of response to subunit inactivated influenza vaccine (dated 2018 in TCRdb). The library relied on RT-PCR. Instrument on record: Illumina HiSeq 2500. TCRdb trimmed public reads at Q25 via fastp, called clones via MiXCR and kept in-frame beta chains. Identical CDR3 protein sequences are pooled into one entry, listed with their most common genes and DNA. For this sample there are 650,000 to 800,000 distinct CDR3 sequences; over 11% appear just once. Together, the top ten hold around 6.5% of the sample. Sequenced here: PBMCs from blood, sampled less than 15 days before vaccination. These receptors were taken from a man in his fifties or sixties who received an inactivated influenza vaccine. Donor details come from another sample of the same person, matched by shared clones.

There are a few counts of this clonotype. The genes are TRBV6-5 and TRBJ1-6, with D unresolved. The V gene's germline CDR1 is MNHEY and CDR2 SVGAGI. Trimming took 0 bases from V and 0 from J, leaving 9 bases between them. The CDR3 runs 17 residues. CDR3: CASSYSLWSSYNSPLHF. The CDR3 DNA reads TGTGCCAGCAGTTACTCATTGTGGAGCTCCTATAATTCACCCCTCCACTTT.

As DNA, the CDR3 is TGCGCCAGCAGCTTTGTATCCGCCGGGGCCGGACTGAGCACAGATACGCAGTATTTT. Translated, it gives CASSFVSAGAGLSTDTQYF. The chain combines TRBV5-1 with TRBJ2-3; D could derive from TRBD1 or TRBD2 (5 bases each). With 2 bases removed from V and 0 bases from J, the gap between germline ends came to 22 bases. The CDR3 is made up of 19 amino acids. Germline CDR1 SGHRS, CDR2 YFSETQ.

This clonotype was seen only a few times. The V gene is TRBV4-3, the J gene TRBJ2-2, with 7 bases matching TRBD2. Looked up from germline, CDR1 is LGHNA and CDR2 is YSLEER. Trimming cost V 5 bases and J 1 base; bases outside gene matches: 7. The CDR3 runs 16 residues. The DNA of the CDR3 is TGCGCCAGCAGCGAGCGGGGCGGAGAGAACACCGGGGAGCTGTTTTTT. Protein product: CASSERGGENTGELFF.

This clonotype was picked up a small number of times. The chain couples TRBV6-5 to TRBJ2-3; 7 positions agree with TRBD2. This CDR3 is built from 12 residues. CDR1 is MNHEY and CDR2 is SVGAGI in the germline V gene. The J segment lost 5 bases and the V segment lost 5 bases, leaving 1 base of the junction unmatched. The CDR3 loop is CASSIAGDTQYF. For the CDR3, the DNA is TGTGCCAGCAGTATAGCGGGAGATACGCAGTATTTT.

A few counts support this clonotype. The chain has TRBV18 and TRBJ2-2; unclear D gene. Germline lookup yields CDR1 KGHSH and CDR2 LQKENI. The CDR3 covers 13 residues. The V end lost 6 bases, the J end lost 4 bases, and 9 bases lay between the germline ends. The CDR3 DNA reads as TGTGCCAGCTCGCGGAAAATCACCGGGGAGCTGTTTTTT. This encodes CASSRKITGELFF.

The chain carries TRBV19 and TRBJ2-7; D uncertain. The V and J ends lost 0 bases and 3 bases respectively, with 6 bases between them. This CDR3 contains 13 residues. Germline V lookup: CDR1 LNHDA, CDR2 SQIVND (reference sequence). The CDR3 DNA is TGTGCCAGTAGTATAGACGGGTTCTACGAGCAGTACTTC. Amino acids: CASSIDGFYEQYF.

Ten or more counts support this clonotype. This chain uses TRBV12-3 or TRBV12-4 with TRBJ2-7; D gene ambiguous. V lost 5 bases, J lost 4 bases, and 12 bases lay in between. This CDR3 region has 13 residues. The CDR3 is CASSPSSEYEQYF. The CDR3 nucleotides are TGTGCCAGCAGTCCCTCGTCCGAGTACGAGCAGTACTTC.

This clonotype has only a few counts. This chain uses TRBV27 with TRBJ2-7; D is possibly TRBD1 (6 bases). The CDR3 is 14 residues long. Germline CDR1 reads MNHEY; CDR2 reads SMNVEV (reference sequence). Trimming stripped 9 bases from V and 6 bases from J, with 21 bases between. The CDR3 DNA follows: TGTGCCAGTTCACCTACGATACAGGGTTCCGAGCAGTACTTC. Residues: CASSPTIQGSEQYF.

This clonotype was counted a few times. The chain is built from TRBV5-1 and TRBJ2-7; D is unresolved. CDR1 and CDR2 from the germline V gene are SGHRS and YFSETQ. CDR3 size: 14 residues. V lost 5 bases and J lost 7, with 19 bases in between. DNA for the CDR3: TGCGCCAGCAGGGAGATAGGGCTACTGGGAGAGCAGTACTTC. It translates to CASREIGLLGEQYF. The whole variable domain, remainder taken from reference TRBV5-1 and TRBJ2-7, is KAGVTQTPRYLIKTRGQQVTLSCSPISGHRSVSWYQQTPGQGLQFLFEYFSETQRNKGNFPGRFSGRQFSNSRSEMNVSTLELGDSALYLCASREIGLLGEQYFGPGTRLTVT.

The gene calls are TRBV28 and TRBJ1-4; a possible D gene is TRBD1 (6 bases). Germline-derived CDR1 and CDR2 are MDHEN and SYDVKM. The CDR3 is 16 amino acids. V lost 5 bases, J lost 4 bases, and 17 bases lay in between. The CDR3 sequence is CASSSGQSSSNEKLFF. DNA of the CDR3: TGTGCCAGCAGTAGCGGACAGTCGAGCAGTAATGAAAAACTGTTTTTT. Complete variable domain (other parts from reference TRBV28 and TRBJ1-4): DVKVTQSSRYLVKRTGEKVFLECVQDMDHENMFWYRQDPGLGLRLIYFSYDVKMKEKGDIPEGYSVSREKKERFSLILESASTNQTSMYLCASSSGQSSSNEKLFFGSGTQLSVL.

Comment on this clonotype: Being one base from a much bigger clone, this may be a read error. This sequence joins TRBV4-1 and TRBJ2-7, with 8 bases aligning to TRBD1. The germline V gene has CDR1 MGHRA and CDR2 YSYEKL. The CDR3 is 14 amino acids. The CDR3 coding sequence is TGCGCCAGCAGCCAACTACAGGGGGTCTACGGGCAGTACTTC. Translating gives CASSQLQGVYGQYF.

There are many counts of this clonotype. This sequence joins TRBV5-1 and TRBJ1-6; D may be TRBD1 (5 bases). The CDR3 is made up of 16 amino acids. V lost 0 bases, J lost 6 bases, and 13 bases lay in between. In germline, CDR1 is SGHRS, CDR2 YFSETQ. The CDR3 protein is CASSLEVTAINSPLHF. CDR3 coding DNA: TGCGCCAGCAGCTTGGAAGTGACAGCAATTAATTCACCCCTCCACTTT.

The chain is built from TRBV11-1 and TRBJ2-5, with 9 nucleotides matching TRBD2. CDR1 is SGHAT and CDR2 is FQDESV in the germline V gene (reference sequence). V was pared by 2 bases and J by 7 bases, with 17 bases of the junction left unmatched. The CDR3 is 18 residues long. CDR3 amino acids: CASSLREVAGDTDVTQYF. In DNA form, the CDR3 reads TGTGCCAGCAGCTTAAGGGAAGTAGCGGGAGATACAGATGTGACCCAGTACTTC.

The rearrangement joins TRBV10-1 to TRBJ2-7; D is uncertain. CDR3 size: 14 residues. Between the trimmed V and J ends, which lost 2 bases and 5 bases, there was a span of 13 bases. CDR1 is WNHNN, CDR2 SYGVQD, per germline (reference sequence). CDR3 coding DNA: TGCGCCAGCAGTGAGAGGGTTTTCGAGGACGAGCAGTACTTC. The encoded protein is CASSERVFEDEQYF.

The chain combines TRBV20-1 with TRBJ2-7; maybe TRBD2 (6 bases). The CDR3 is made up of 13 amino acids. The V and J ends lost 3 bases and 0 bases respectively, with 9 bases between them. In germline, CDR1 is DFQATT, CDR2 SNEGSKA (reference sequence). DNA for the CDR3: TGCAGTGCTAGGTCGGAGGGCTCCTACGAGCAGTACTTC. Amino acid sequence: CSARSEGSYEQYF.

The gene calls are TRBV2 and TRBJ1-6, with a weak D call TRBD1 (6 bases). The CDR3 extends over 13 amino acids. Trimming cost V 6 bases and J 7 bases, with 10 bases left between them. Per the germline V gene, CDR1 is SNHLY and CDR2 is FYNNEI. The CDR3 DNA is TGTGCCAGCAGGGACAGTGGGAATTCACCCCTCCACTTT. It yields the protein CASRDSGNSPLHF.

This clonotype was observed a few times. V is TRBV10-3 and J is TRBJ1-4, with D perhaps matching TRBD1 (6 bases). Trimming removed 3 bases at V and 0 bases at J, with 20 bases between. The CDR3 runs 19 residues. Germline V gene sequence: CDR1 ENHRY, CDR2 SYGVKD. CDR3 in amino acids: CAISDPILGGLATNEKLFF. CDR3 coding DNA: TGTGCCATCAGTGACCCTATCTTGGGGGGGCTGGCAACTAATGAAAAACTGTTTTTT.

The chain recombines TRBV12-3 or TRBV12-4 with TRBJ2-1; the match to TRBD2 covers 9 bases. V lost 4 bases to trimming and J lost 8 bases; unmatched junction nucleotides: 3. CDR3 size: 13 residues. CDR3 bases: TGTGCCAGCAGTTACACTAGCGGGCATGAGCAGTTCTTC. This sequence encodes CASSYTSGHEQFF.

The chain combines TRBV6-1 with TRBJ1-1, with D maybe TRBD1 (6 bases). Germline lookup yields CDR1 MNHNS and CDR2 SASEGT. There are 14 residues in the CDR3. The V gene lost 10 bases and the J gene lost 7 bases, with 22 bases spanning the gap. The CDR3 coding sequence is TGTGCCACCCGGAGTGGGCAGAGGGGGTTTGAAGCTTTCTTT. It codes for CATRSGQRGFEAFF.

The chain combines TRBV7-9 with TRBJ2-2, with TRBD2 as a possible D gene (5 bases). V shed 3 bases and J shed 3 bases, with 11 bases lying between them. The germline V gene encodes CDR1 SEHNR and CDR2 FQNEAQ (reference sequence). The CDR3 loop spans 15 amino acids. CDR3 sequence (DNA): TGTGCCAGCAGCTTTGATCTGGGAGACACCGGGGAGCTGTTTTTT. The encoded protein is CASSFDLGDTGELFF.

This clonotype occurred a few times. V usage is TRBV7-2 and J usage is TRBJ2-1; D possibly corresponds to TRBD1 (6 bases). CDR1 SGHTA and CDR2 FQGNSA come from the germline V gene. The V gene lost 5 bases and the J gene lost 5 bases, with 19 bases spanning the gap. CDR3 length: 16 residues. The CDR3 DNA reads TGTGCCAGCAGCCCCCGATACAGGGCCATCGACAATGAGCAGTTCTTC. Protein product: CASSPRYRAIDNEQFF.

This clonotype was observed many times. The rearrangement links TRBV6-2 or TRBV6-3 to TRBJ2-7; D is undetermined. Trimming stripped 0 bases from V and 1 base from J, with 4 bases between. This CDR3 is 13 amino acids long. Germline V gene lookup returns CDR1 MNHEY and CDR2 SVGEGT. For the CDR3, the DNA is TGTGCCAGCAGTTACTCGGGATCCTACGAGCAGTACTTC. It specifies CASSYSGSYEQYF.

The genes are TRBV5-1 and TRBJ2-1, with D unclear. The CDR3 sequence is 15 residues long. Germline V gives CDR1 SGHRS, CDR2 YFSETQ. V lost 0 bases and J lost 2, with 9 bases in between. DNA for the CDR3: TGCGCCAGCAGCTTGGAGGTATTCCCCTACAATGAGCAGTTCTTC. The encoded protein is CASSLEVFPYNEQFF. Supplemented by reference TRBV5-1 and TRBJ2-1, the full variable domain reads KAGVTQTPRYLIKTRGQQVTLSCSPISGHRSVSWYQQTPGQGLQFLFEYFSETQRNKGNFPGRFSGRQFSNSRSEMNVSTLELGDSALYLCASSLEVFPYNEQFFGPGTRLTVL.

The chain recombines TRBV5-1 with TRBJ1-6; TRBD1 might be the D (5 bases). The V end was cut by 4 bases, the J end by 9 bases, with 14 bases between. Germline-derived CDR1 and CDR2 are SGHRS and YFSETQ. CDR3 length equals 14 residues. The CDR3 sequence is CASSPEGESSPLHF. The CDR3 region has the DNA TGCGCCAGCAGCCCGGAAGGGGAATCTTCACCCCTCCACTTT.

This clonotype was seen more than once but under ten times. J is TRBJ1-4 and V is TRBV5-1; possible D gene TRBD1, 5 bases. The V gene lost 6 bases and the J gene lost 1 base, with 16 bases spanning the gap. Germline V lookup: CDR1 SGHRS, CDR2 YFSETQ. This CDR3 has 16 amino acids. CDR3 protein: CASKPGLRLTNEKLFF. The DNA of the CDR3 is TGCGCCAGCAAGCCGGGACTCCGTTTAACTAATGAAAAACTGTTTTTT.